By frequency, the clone carrying this T cell receptor beta chain is medium-sized (0.01 to 0.1%). The CDR3 sequence is 13 residues long. The germline gives CDR1 SEHNR, CDR2 FQNEAQ (reference sequence). These data belong to a study of human CD8 memory T cell subsets. TCR beta libraries were made by UMI-labeled 5' RACE. TCRdb re-called the 5' RACE reads and gives one entry per CDR3 protein, without DNA. This sample's clone table lists 10,000 to 11,000 distinct CDR3 sequences. This sequence originates from a human donor in good health. The gene calls are TRBV7-9 and TRBJ1-1. The material sequenced was CD8+ stem-like memory T cells (TSCM and TCM) sorted from PBMCs. Subset indicated: stem-like memory CD8 T cells (TSTEM), CCR7+ PD-1- TIGIT-. This chain's CDR3 is CASSFTENTEAFF.